The source of this T cell receptor beta chain is a study of cytomegalovirus exposure and HLA in healthy donors. Vbeta (60) and Jbeta (13) primers were used in the PCR. Libraries were prepared by immunoSEQ multiplex PCR; TCRdb keeps only in-frame clonotypes and omits some of them. Found here are approximately 140,000 clones, 73% of them singletons; the top ten hold roughly 14%. About this clone itself: The antigen remains unidentified.

Notes on the study in general: Later on, analysis showed that most CMV-associated TCR beta chains appeared to be HLA-restricted.

V dropped 1 base and J dropped 1; count of bases not matched to a gene: 6. The CDR3 length is 17 residues. Looked up from germline, CDR1 is SGHTA and CDR2 is FQGNSA. The sequence derives from a human donor in good health. The source material was PBMCs. V gene TRBV7-2 combines with J gene TRBJ2-1; TRBD2 aligns across 8 bases. The CDR3 sequence is CASSLGPGLVSYNEQFF. The DNA of the CDR3 is TGTGCCAGCAGCTTAGGACCGGGACTAGTGTCCTACAATGAGCAGTTCTTC.